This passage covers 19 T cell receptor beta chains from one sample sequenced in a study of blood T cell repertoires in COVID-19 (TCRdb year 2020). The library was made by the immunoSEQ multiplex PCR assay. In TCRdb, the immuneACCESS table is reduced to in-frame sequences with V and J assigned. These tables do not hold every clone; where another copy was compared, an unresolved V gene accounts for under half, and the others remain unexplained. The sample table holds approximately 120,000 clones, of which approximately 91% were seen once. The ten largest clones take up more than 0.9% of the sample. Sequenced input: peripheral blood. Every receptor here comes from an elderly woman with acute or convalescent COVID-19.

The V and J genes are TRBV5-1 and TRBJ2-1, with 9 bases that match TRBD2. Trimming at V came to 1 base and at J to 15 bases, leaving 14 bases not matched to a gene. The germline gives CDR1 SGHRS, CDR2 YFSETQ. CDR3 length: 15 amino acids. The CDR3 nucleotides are TGCGCCAGCAGCTTGTCTCCCATAGCGGGAGACCCATGGTTCTTC. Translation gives CASSLSPIAGDPWFF. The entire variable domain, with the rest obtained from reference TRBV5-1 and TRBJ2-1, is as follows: KAGVTQTPRYLIKTRGQQVTLSCSPISGHRSVSWYQQTPGQGLQFLFEYFSETQRNKGNFPGRFSGRQFSNSRSEMNVSTLELGDSALYLCASSLSPIAGDPWFFGPGTRLTVL.

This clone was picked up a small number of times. The CDR3 loop reads CASRDTPGAFF. Here the CDR3 DNA reads TGTGCCAGCAGGGACACCCCTGGGGCTTTCTTT. The genes are TRBV6-5 and TRBJ1-1; the D gene is possibly TRBD1 (5 bases). The CDR3 sequence is 11 residues long. Germline V lookup: CDR1 MNHEY, CDR2 SVGAGI. V lost 6 bases, J lost 11 bases, and 13 bases lay in between.

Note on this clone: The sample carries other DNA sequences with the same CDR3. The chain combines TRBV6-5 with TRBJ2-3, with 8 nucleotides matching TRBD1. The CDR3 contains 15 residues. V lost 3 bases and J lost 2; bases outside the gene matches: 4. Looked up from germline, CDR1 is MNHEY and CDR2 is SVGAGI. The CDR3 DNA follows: TGTGCCAGCAGTTATGGGACAGGTTCCACAGATACGCAGTATTTT. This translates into CASSYGTGSTDTQYF.

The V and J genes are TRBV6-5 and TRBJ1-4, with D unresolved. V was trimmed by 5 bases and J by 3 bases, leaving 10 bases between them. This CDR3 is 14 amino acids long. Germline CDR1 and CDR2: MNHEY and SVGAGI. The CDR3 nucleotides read TGTGCCAGCAGTCCCCGCGGGGCTAATGAAAAACTGTTTTTT. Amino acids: CASSPRGANEKLFF.

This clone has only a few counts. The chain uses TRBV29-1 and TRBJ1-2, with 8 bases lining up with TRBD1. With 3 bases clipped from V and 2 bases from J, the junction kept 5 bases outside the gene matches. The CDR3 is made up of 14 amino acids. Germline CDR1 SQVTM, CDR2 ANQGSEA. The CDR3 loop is CSVEGNRGNYGYTF. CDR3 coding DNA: TGCAGCGTTGAGGGGAACAGGGGGAACTATGGCTACACCTTC.

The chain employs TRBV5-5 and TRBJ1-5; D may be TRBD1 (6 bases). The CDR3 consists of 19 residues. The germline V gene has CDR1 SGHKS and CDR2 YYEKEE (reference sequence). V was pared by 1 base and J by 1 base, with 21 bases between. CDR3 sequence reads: CASSLTVRGESGSNQPQHF. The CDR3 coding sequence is TGTGCCAGCAGCTTGACCGTCAGGGGCGAGTCGGGGAGCAATCAGCCCCAGCATTTT.

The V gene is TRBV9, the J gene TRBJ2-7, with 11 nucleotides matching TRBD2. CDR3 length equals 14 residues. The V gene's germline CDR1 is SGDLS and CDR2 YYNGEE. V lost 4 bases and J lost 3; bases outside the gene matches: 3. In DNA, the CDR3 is TGTGCCAGCAGCACACTAGCGGGAGACTACGAGCAGTACTTC. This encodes CASSTLAGDYEQYF.

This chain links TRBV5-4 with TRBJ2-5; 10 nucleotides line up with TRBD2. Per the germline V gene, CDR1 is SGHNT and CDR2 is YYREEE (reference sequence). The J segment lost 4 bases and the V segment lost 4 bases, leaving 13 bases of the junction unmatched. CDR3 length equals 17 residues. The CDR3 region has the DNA TGTGCCAGCAGCACCCGCGCCGAGCGGGGGGGCCGAGAGACCCAGTACTTC. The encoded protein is CASSTRAERGGRETQYF.

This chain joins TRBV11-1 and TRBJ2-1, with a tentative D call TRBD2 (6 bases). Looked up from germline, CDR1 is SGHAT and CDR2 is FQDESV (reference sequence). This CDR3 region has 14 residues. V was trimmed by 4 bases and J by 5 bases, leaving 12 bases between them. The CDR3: CASSSAQRDNEQFF. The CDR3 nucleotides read TGTGCCAGCAGCTCCGCCCAGCGGGACAATGAGCAGTTCTTC.

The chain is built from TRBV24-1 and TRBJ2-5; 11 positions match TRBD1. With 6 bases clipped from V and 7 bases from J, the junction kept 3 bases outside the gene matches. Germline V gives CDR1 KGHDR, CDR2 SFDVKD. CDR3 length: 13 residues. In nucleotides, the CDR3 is TGTGCCACCAGTACTGGGACAGGGGGGACCCAGTACTTC. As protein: CATSTGTGGTQYF.

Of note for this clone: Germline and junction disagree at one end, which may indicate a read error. CDR3 sequence reads: CASSQGTGNYEQYF. The CDR3 region has the DNA TGTGCTAGCAGCCAAGGGACAGGTAACTACGAGCAGTACTTC. The rearrangement links TRBV7-7 to TRBJ2-7; 8 bases are shared with TRBD1. Germline V gene sequence: CDR1 SSHAT, CDR2 FNYEAQ (reference sequence). The CDR3 sequence is 14 residues long.

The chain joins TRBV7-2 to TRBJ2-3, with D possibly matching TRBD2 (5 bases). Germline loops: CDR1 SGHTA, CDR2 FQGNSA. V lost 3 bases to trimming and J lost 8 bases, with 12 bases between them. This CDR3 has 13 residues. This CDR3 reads CASSFNQRSTQYF. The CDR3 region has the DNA TGTGCCAGCAGCTTCAATCAGCGGTCTACGCAGTATTTT.

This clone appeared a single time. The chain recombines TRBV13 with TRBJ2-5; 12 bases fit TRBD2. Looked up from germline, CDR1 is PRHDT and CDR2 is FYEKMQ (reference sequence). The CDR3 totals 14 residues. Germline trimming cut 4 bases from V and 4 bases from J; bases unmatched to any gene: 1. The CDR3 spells CASSSGLAGETQYF. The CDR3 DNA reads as TGTGCCAGCAGCTCGGGACTAGCGGGAGAGACCCAGTACTTC.

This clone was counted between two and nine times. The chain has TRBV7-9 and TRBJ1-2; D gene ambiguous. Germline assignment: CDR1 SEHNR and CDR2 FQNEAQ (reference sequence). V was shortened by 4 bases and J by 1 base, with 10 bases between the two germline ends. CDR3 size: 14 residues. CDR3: CASSSGSLNYGYTF. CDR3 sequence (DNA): TGTGCCAGCAGCTCCGGGTCCCTTAACTATGGCTACACCTTC. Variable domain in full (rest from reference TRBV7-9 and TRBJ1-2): DTGVSQNPRHKITKRGQNVTFRCDPISEHNRLYWYRQTLGQGPEFLTYFQNEAQLEKSRLLSDRFSAERPKGSFSTLEIQRTEQGDSAMYLCASSSGSLNYGYTFGSGTRLTVV.

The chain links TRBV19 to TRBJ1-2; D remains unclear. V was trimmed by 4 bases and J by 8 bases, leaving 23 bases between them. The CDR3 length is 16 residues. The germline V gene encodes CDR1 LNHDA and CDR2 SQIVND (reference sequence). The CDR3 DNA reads TGTGCCAGTAGTAGTCGCCATCCGGTAAGAGGCTACGGCTACACCTTC. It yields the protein CASSSRHPVRGYGYTF.

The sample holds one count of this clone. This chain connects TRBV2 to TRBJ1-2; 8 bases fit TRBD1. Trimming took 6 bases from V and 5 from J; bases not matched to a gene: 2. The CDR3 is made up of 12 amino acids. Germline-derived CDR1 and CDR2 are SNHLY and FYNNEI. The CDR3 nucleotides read TGTGCCAGCAGGGACAGGGTTTATGGCTACACCTTC. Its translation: CASRDRVYGYTF.

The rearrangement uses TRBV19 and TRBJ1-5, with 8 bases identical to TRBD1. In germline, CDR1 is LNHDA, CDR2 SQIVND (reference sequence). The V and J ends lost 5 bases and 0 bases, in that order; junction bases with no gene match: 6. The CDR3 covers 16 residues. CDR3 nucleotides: TGTGCCAGTAGTCTCTGGACAGGGAATAGCAATCAGCCCCAGCATTTT. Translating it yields CASSLWTGNSNQPQHF.

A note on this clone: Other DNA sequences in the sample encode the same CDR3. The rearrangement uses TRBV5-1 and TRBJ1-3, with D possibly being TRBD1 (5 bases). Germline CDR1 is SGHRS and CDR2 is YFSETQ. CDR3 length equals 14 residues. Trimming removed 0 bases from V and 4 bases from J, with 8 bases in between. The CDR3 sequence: CASSLAGGGNTIYF. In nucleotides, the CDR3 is TGCGCCAGCAGCTTGGCCGGGGGGGGAAACACCATATATTTT.

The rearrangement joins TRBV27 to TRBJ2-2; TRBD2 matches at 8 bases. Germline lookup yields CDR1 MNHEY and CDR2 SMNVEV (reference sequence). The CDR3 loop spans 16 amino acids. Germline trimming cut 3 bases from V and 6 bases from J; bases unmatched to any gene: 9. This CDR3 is CASSLGTRLIPGELFF. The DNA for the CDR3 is TGTGCCAGCAGTTTGGGGACTAGACTTATACCCGGGGAGCTGTTTTTT.